The rows below give T cell receptor beta chains drawn from one sample of a study of blood T cell repertoires in COVID-19. Measured with immunoSEQ multiplex PCR; TCRdb has only the in-frame clones, and not every one. The table includes around 250,000 clones, approximately 90% detected once. The source material was PBMCs or T cells enriched from blood (not recorded which). All receptors come from a woman aged 25 to 39 with acute COVID-19. The CDR3 runs from the conserved cysteine through the conserved F or W. D genes are given only for firm matches. A clone size is listed for some rows: how often the clone was seen (once, few, many), or a class if it is expanded.

TRBV7-9	TRBJ1-4	-	-	TGTGCCAGCAGTCCAGGGGCATCCTGGGAAAAACTGTTTTTT	CASSPGASWEKLFF
TRBV2	TRBJ2-1	-	TRBD2	TGTGCCAGCAGTGAAACCTCTAGCGGGATTAGGTATGAGCAGTTCTTC	CASSETSSGIRYEQFF
TRBV11-3	TRBJ2-3	-	-	TGTGCCAGCAGCTTATATCAGGGGGATACGCAGTATTTT	CASSLYQGDTQYF
TRBV7-9	TRBJ1-4	-	-	TGTGCCAGCAGCGAAATGGGGGGATTGAGTGAAAAACTGTTTTTT	CASSEMGGLSEKLFF
TRBV28	TRBJ1-4	-	TRBD1	TGTGCCAGCAGTCCCCCCGGACAGGGTCGGGAAAAACTGTTTTTT	CASSPPGQGREKLFF
TRBV5-1	TRBJ1-2	-	TRBD1	TGCGCCAGCAGCACGGGACAGGGGTATGGCTACACCTTC	CASSTGQGYGYTF
TRBV19	TRBJ2-1	-	TRBD2	TGTGCCAGTAGTATCGCGGGAGGTTCCTACAATGAGCAGTTCTTC	CASSIAGGSYNEQFF
TRBV12-3/TRBV12-4	TRBJ2-7	-	TRBD1	TGTGCCAGCAGTTCAGGGGGCTCCTACGAGCAGTACTTC	CASSSGGSYEQYF
TRBV29-1	TRBJ2-7	few	TRBD1	TGCAGCGTTGAAGAGGCCACAGGGGGCAGGAAGCAGTACTTC	CSVEEATGGRKQYF
TRBV19	TRBJ2-1	-	TRBD2	TGTGCCAGTAGTATATTCCTAGCGGGAAATCAGGAGGAGCAGTTCTTC	CASSIFLAGNQEEQFF
TRBV28	TRBJ1-2	-	TRBD1	TGTGCCAGCAGTCGACAGGGGACTAACTATGGCTACACCTTC	CASSRQGTNYGYTF
TRBV19	TRBJ1-5	-	TRBD1	TGTGCCAGTAAGAGGGACAGAAATAGCAATCAGCCCCAGCATTTT	CASKRDRNSNQPQHF
TRBV14	TRBJ1-1	-	TRBD1	TGTGCCAGCAGCCAAGAAGGGGACAGGGGCACAAATTGGGCTTTCTTT	CASSQEGDRGTNWAFF
TRBV24-1	TRBJ2-3	-	TRBD2	TGTGCCACCAGTGTTGGAGCGGGAGGCACAGATACGCAGTATTTT	CATSVGAGGTDTQYF
TRBV29-1	TRBJ1-2	-	-	TGCAGCGTTGCAGGGAGGCGAGACTATGGCTACACCTTC	CSVAGRRDYGYTF
TRBV28	TRBJ2-2	-	TRBD1	TGTGCCAGCAGTACTGACGACAGGGATACAGGCGGGGAGCTGTTTTTT	CASSTDDRDTGGELFF
TRBV5-1	TRBJ2-2	-	TRBD2	TGCGCCAGCAGCAAAGGACTAGGGACCGGGGAGCTGTTTTTT	CASSKGLGTGELFF
TRBV3-1/TRBV3-2	TRBJ1-5	once	TRBD1	TGTGCCAGCAGCCAAGCCGGGACAGGGGGCCCTCAGCCCCAGCATTTT	CASSQAGTGGPQPQHF
TRBV28	TRBJ2-3	-	TRBD2	TGTGCCAGCAGTTTGCCGACTAGCGGCACTAGCACAGATACGCAGTATTTT	CASSLPTSGTSTDTQYF
TRBV5-1	TRBJ2-3	-	TRBD2	TGCGCCAGCAGCGATTCGGTCGGGGGGGATACGCAGTATTTT	CASSDSVGGDTQYF
TRBV10-3	TRBJ1-5	-	-	TGTGCCATCAGTGAACAGGAATACAATCAGCCCCAGCATTTT	CAISEQEYNQPQHF
TRBV4-3	TRBJ2-1	-	-	TGCGCCAGCAGTCTAAGGTGGGACTCGAGCTCCTACAATGAGCAGTTCTTC	CASSLRWDSSSYNEQFF
TRBV4-3	TRBJ2-3	-	-	TGCGCCAGCAGCCAAGGCGGGATTTTGGATACGCAGTATTTT	CASSQGGILDTQYF
TRBV28	TRBJ1-4	-	-	TGTGCCAGCACAGGGAGGGGACCCGAAAAACTGTTTTTT	CASTGRGPEKLFF
TRBV19	TRBJ1-3	once	-	TGTGCCAGTAGTATACAGGGCCGCTCTGGAAACACCATATATTTT	CASSIQGRSGNTIYF
TRBV7-7	TRBJ2-7	-	TRBD1	TGTGCCAGCAGCTCCGGACAGGGGGACTACGAGCAGTACTTC	CASSSGQGDYEQYF
TRBV2	TRBJ1-2	-	-	TGTGCCAGCAGTGAAGCGGGGGGGGGAGCCTATGGCTACACCTTC	CASSEAGGGAYGYTF
TRBV7-3	TRBJ2-7	-	TRBD2	TGTGCCAGCAGCTCCGGACTAGCGGGTTATTACGAGCAGTACTTC	CASSSGLAGYYEQYF
TRBV6-2/TRBV6-3	TRBJ2-3	-	-	TGTGCCAGCAGTCTTGGAGGGGGCACAGATACGCAGTATTTT	CASSLGGGTDTQYF
TRBV10-3	TRBJ1-1	-	-	TGTGCCATCGCTCCGGGCGGGGCGGGAGGAGCGGGAGAGGGGACTGAAGCTTTCTTT	CAIAPGGAGGAGEGTEAFF
TRBV27	TRBJ2-1	-	-	TGTGCCAGCAGTGCTAGTAATGAGCAGTTCTTC	CASSASNEQFF
TRBV11-2	TRBJ2-7	-	TRBD2	TGTGCCAGCAGCCCCGGACTAGCGGAGGCCTACGAGCAGTACTTC	CASSPGLAEAYEQYF
TRBV18	TRBJ2-7	-	-	TGTGCCAGCTCACCGACAGGAGTCTACGAGCAGTACTTC	CASSPTGVYEQYF
TRBV6-5	TRBJ2-7	few	TRBD2	TGTGCCAGCACCTCAGGACTAGCGGGGGGCCTTGAGCAGTACTTC	CASTSGLAGGLEQYF
TRBV6-2/TRBV6-3	TRBJ1-1	-	TRBD1	TGTGCCAGCAGTCCCGGGACAGGTGAAGCTTTCTTT	CASSPGTGEAFF
TRBV27	TRBJ1-1	-	-	TGTGCCAGCAGTTTATTGCGGGCGGTGGGCACTGAAGCTTTCTTT	CASSLLRAVGTEAFF
TRBV6-1	TRBJ1-3	-	-	TGTGCCAGCAGTGCGACCGAGAGGGTGGGGGGAAACACCATATATTTT	CASSATERVGGNTIYF
TRBV6-2/TRBV6-3	TRBJ2-3	few	-	TGTGCCAGCAGTTACCCTGTGGATACGCAGTATTTT	CASSYPVDTQYF
TRBV24-1	TRBJ2-3	few	-	TGTGCCACCAGTGTTGTGACTAGGGATGAAACAGATACGCAGTATTTT	CATSVVTRDETDTQYF
TRBV15	TRBJ2-7	-	-	TGTGCCACCAGCAGAGATCTCTCAGACTACGAGCAGTACTTC	CATSRDLSDYEQYF
TRBV4-1	TRBJ2-1	once	TRBD1	TGCGCCAGCAGCCAAGATCGGGGACAGCAGTTCTACAATGAGCAGTTCTTC	CASSQDRGQQFYNEQFF
TRBV18	TRBJ2-7	-	TRBD2	TGTGCCAGCTCACCAGGGGCTAGCGGGGTCTACGAGCAGTACTTC	CASSPGASGVYEQYF
TRBV11-1	TRBJ2-1	once	TRBD1	TGTGCCAGCAGCATAGACCGGGACAGGCCCTACAATGAGCAGTTCTTC	CASSIDRDRPYNEQFF
TRBV21-1	TRBJ2-7	-	-	TGTGCCAGCAGCAATAAGCTCCAACAGGGGCGGACCTACGAGCAGTACTTC	CASSNKLQQGRTYEQYF
TRBV29-1	TRBJ2-5	-	-	TGCAGCGTTGAGCGTTTCAGGAATCAGGAGACCCAGTACTTC	CSVERFRNQETQYF
TRBV18	TRBJ1-1	-	-	TGTGCCAGCTCACCTAGTCTAGGAGAAGCTTTCTTT	CASSPSLGEAFF
TRBV5-1	TRBJ2-1	-	TRBD2	TGCGCCAGCAGCTCAGCAGCGGGAGTGGGCAATGAGCAGTTCTTC	CASSSAAGVGNEQFF
TRBV9	TRBJ1-2	-	TRBD1	TGTGCCAGCAGCGGTACAGGGGGCGGAAGGGAATATGGCTACACCTTC	CASSGTGGGREYGYTF
TRBV20-1	TRBJ1-1	-	-	TGCAGTGCCAGTGAGTTCGGGAACACTGAAGCTTTCTTT	CSASEFGNTEAFF
TRBV18	TRBJ2-3	-	TRBD1	TGTGCCAGCTCACCACAGACAGGGTTGGGCACAGATACGCAGTATTTT	CASSPQTGLGTDTQYF
TRBV19	TRBJ1-5	-	-	TGTGCCACTAGGGCCCCGAATCAGCCCCAGCATTTT	CATRAPNQPQHF
TRBV5-6	TRBJ1-4	-	-	TGTGCCAGCAGTGTACAGGGTTTGGCTGAAAAACTGTTTTTT	CASSVQGLAEKLFF
TRBV6-1	TRBJ1-5	-	-	TGTGCCAGCAGTGAACAGGGTTTTGTGCCCCAGCATTTT	CASSEQGFVPQHF